Below are 9 T cell receptor beta chains sequenced from a single sample in a study of blood T cell repertoires in COVID-19. Assay used: immunoSEQ multiplex PCR; TCRdb lists only in-frame clones, some missing. Counted here are fewer than 400,000 clones, about nine tenths occurring once; the ten biggest clones make up approximately 5.2%. The sample consisted of PBMCs or T cells enriched from blood (not recorded which). The source is a man in his sixties who had recovered from COVID-19.

The table lists this clone with a count of one. The rearrangement joins TRBV5-1 to TRBJ1-5; unclear D gene. This CDR3 region has 17 residues. V was pared by 4 bases and J by 0 bases, with 17 bases between. CDR1 is SGHRS and CDR2 is YFSETQ in the germline V gene. The CDR3 DNA sequence: TGCGCCAGCAGCCCTGGGGAGGGTTCTTATAGCAATCAGCCCCAGCATTTT. It encodes CASSPGEGSYSNQPQHF.

The rearrangement links TRBV19 to TRBJ1-2; TRBD1 matches 9 bases. This CDR3 has 14 amino acids. Losses at the gene ends were 5 bases for V and 5 bases for J; bases not matched to a gene: 6. Germline lookup yields CDR1 LNHDA and CDR2 SQIVND (reference sequence). CDR3 region: CASSAPGTGYGYTF. DNA for the CDR3: TGTGCCAGTAGTGCGCCCGGGACAGGGTATGGCTACACCTTC.

The CDR3 here is CASSYSGNSYNEQFF. The DNA for the CDR3 is TGTGCCAGCAGCTATAGCGGAAACTCCTACAATGAGCAGTTCTTC. This chain links TRBV6-5 with TRBJ2-1, with D possibly being TRBD2 (6 bases). Germline lookup yields CDR1 MNHEY and CDR2 SVGAGI. This CDR3 comprises 15 residues. V dropped 6 bases and J dropped 0 bases, with 12 bases sitting between them.

This clone has just one count. The V call is TRBV10-3, the J call TRBJ1-2; no reliable D call. CDR1 and CDR2 (germline): ENHRY, SYGVKD. This CDR3 spans 12 amino acids. The V end lost 2 bases, the J end lost 4 bases, and 5 bases lay between the germline ends. The CDR3 is CAISENIYGYTF. The CDR3 nucleotides read TGTGCCATCAGTGAGAACATCTATGGCTACACCTTC.

As for this clone: The germline gene is not matched at one end of the junction; a read error may be the cause. This chain joins TRBV20-1 and TRBJ2-7; 8 bases are shared with TRBD2. CDR3 length: 14 amino acids. Germline V gives CDR1 DFQATT, CDR2 SNEGSKA (reference sequence). The CDR3 loop is CSASRRTSSPENEF. The CDR3, as DNA: TGCAGTGCCAGTCGCAGGACTAGCTCTCCCGAAAACGAGTTC.

This clone occurred once. The J gene is TRBJ2-5, the V gene TRBV6-5; 8 bases agree with TRBD2. Trimming at V came to 2 bases and at J to 9 bases, leaving 8 bases not matched to a gene. The length of the CDR3 is 14 residues. Germline-derived CDR1 and CDR2 are MNHEY and SVGAGI. For the CDR3, the DNA is TGTGCCAGCAGTTACGGGACTAGGCATTTGGCCCAGTACTTC. Protein: CASSYGTRHLAQYF.

The rearrangement uses TRBV11-2 and TRBJ2-3; possibly TRBD1 for D (6 bases). V was clipped by 5 bases and J by 0 bases, with 18 bases between them. The germline gives CDR1 SGHAT, CDR2 FQNNGV. This CDR3 region has 17 residues. CDR3 amino acids: CASSRRYRESSTDTQYF. The CDR3, as DNA: TGTGCCAGCAGCCGGCGGTACAGGGAATCTAGCACAGATACGCAGTATTTT. Full variable domain (outside the CDR3, taken from reference TRBV11-2 and TRBJ2-3): EAGVAQSPRYKIIEKRQSVAFWCNPISGHATLYWYQQILGQGPKLLIQFQNNGVVDDSQLPKDRFSAERLKGVDSTLKIQPAKLEDSAVYLCASSRRYRESSTDTQYFGPGTRLTVL.

The J gene is TRBJ2-5, the V gene TRBV6-2 or TRBV6-3, with a possible D match to TRBD2 (6 bases). Per germline, CDR1 MNHEY and CDR2 SVGEGT. V was shortened by 6 bases and J by 1 base, with 18 bases between the two germline ends. There are 16 residues in the CDR3. Here the CDR3 DNA reads TGTGCCAGCAGCAGACGTGGGGGGAATCTCCAAGAGACCCAGTACTTC. Amino acids: CASSRRGGNLQETQYF.

The V call is TRBV18, the J call TRBJ2-7, with 7 nucleotides matching TRBD1. CDR1 and CDR2 (germline): KGHSH, LQKENI. Germline trimming cut 3 bases from V and 1 base from J; bases unmatched to any gene: 9. This CDR3 region has 16 residues. For the CDR3, the DNA is TGTGCCAGCTCACCCATTCGGGACAGCTTATCCTACGAGCAGTACTTC. Amino acids: CASSPIRDSLSYEQYF. Full variable domain (missing parts from reference TRBV18 and TRBJ2-7): NAGVMQNPRHLVRRRGQEARLRCSPMKGHSHVYWYRQLPEEGLKFMVYLQKENIIDESGMPKERFSAEFPKEGPSILRIQQVVRGDSAAYFCASSPIRDSLSYEQYFGPGTRLTVT.